The TCR beta chain under discussion was sequenced for a study of immune heterogeneity within non-small cell lung tumors (dated by TCRdb to 2017 to 2018). Background for the entire study: By histology, the tumors included roughly ten non-squamous carcinomas, 4 squamous cell carcinomas and 1 tumor not otherwise specified. TCR repertoires were analyzed from approximately 60 tumor loci of under 18 patients, whereas transcriptome data were available for only about 43 loci from eleven to twelve patients. Whole-exome sequencing, RNA-seq and TCR beta repertoire sequencing were combined for multiple spatially distinct regions from each NSCLC tumor so that intratumoral immune heterogeneity could be examined. For mutant peptides 8 to 11 amino acids long, netMHCpan-3.0 predicted neoantigen binding to the HLA alleles of each patient. Study-level results and caveats: Within a patient, identical dominant CDR3B clonotypes were found to recur across loci, yet unique high-frequency clones were also harbored in different tumor locations. A statistically significant but moderate positive correlation (R about 0.34) was observed between local T-cell repertoire clonality and local tumor mutational burden. For the most part, high-frequency TCR beta clonotypes differed from one individual patient to another.

From cysteine to phenylalanine, the CDR3 is 14 amino acids long. The CDR3 DNA has 42 bases and is translated from base 1. CDR1 SGHNT and CDR2 YYREEE were looked up in the germline V gene (reference sequence). With respect to this clonotype: It lacks a known antigen. A junction boundary mismatches the germline segment, possibly from a read error.

Genomic DNA was extracted from bulk tumor tissue and used as the TCR template, and approximately 600 ng gDNA was amplified per sample. During surgery, multiple biopsies were taken from each primary tumor and placed as far apart as possible within the tumor mass. The study cohort was described as untreated and was composed of newly diagnosed NSCLC cases undergoing curative surgery. The donor group was made up of over 14 newly diagnosed non-small cell lung cancer patients undergoing surgery with curative intent. The resected tumor masses were reviewed by two independent pathologists. Only DNA and RNA samples of high quality went on to sequencing. The TCR beta CDR3 region was amplified with a multiplex PCR system whose first round ran for approximately 11 cycles using 32 V-gene forward primers and 13 J-gene reverse primers. First-round PCR used a QIAGEN Multiplex PCR Kit, and primer sequences were filed in Chinese patent CN105087789A. Illumina universal primers were added in a second PCR round performed with the Phusion High-Fidelity PCR Kit. Sequencing of the TCR libraries was done on the Illumina HiSeq X Ten platform in paired-end mode with a 151 bp read length. The original pipeline was this. Reads without multiplex PCR primers were removed using Cutadapt, read pairs were merged using PEAR, and CDR3 regions were called using MiXCR with default settings. Repertoire diversity was assessed by Shannon entropy, and clonality was calculated as one minus the Shannon entropy divided by the ln of the count of productive unique sequences. A clonotype counted as a dominant or high-frequency T-cell clone when its frequency was 0.5% or higher. TCRdb reprocessed the public reads (quality trimming at Q25 with fastp, clone calling with MiXCR) and kept in-frame beta chains. Rows are unified per CDR3 protein, each entry keeping the most common DNA and genes. The V and J calls and clone size come from TCRdb's table, not from the authors' own analysis. Recorded for this sample are about 11,000 distinct CDR3 sequences; less than 30% of them occurred a single time. In total, the top ten clones hold over 10% of the sample.

The clonotype was recovered from a man aged 50 or older with non-small cell lung cancer. Recombination joined TRBV5-4 with TRBJ2-1, with TRBD1 tentatively as D gene (5 bases match). The sequenced sample was lung tumor tissue. The nucleotide sequence is TGTGCCAGCAGCCTAGACTCCGACAGCAATAAGCAGTTCTTC. The translation is CASSLDSDSNKQFF.